The 14 T cell receptor beta chains presented below share a single source sample, sequenced in a study of blood T cell repertoires in COVID-19. Some clones are missing from TCRdb's copy, which holds only in-frame ones; the method was immunoSEQ multiplex PCR. This repertoire shows more than 70,000 clones, nearly 90% found once; its top ten account for 8.5% to 10%. The sequenced material came from peripheral blood. The origin of the receptors is a man in his forties or fifties with acute or convalescent COVID-19.

The V and J genes are TRBV27 and TRBJ2-3; 9 nucleotides agree with TRBD2. V was clipped by 4 bases and J by 0 bases; unmatched bases: 2. The CDR3 loop spans 15 amino acids. Germline V CDR1 and CDR2: MNHEY, SMNVEV (reference sequence). In DNA, the CDR3 is TGTGCCAGCAGTTCTAGCGGGGCCAGCACAGATACGCAGTATTTT. Translation: CASSSSGASTDTQYF.

The V and J genes are TRBV30 and TRBJ2-5, with 14 bases aligning to TRBD2. Germline-derived CDR1 and CDR2 are GTSNPN and SVGIG (reference sequence). This CDR3 contains 14 residues. Unmatched junction bases numbered 6, after V lost 8 bases and J lost 4 bases. The CDR3 spells CATPTSGGGETQYF. In nucleotides, the CDR3 is TGTGCCACCCCGACTAGCGGGGGGGGAGAGACCCAGTACTTC.

CDR3 DNA: TGTGCCAGCAGCGTAGGGAGCGGGGGCTACAATGAGCAGTTCTTC. It codes for CASSVGSGGYNEQFF. This chain uses TRBV9 with TRBJ2-1, with 8 bases identical to TRBD2. Germline assignment: CDR1 SGDLS and CDR2 YYNGEE. The CDR3 sequence is 15 residues long. The junction had 2 bases not matched to a gene; V was cut back by 0 bases and J by 3 bases.

The V gene is TRBV5-5, the J gene TRBJ2-5; possibly TRBD1 for D (6 bases). Germline V lookup: CDR1 SGHKS, CDR2 YYEKEE (reference sequence). Between the trimmed V and J ends, which lost 4 bases and 4 bases, there was a span of 26 bases. The CDR3 is 18 amino acids. CDR3 sequence (DNA): TGTGCCAGCAGCCGGACCAACAGGGACCGTGTGGTGGTAGAGACCCAGTACTTC. It specifies CASSRTNRDRVVVETQYF.

This clone has just one count. The chain is built from TRBV19 and TRBJ1-4; TRBD1 might be the D (5 bases). V dropped 7 bases and J dropped 0 bases, with 9 bases sitting between them. The CDR3 is 14 residues long. Germline V gene sequence: CDR1 LNHDA, CDR2 SQIVND (reference sequence). The CDR3 here is CASKGLATNEKLFF. The CDR3 DNA is TGTGCCAGTAAGGGGCTTGCAACTAATGAAAAACTGTTTTTT.

The J gene is TRBJ2-7, the V gene TRBV3-1 (or the pseudogene TRBV3-2); perhaps TRBD2 as D (5 bases). The ends were cut back, 0 bases at V and 0 bases at J, with 9 bases in the middle. The CDR3 is made up of 15 amino acids. Germline V gives CDR1 LGHDT, CDR2 YNNKEL (reference sequence). This chain's CDR3 is CASSQERVYSYEQYF. In DNA form, the CDR3 reads TGTGCCAGCAGCCAAGAGAGGGTCTACTCCTACGAGCAGTACTTC.

The chain uses TRBV15 and TRBJ1-5; possibly TRBD1 for D (5 bases). The CDR3 spans 17 residues. V gave up 0 bases and J gave up 5 bases, with 17 bases separating them. In germline, CDR1 is LNHNV, CDR2 YYDKDF (reference sequence). The CDR3 DNA reads TGTGCCACCAGCAGAGATCATTGGGAGGGGAGATATCAGCCCCAGCATTTT. Its protein is CATSRDHWEGRYQPQHF.

This rearrangement joins TRBV5-1 to TRBJ1-2, with 9 bases fitting TRBD1. Germline V gene lookup returns CDR1 SGHRS and CDR2 YFSETQ. Trimming at V came to 2 bases and at J to 3 bases, leaving 5 bases not matched to a gene. The CDR3 is made up of 15 amino acids. CDR3 sequence: CASSLTGGFDYGYTF. The CDR3, as DNA: TGCGCCAGCAGCTTAACAGGGGGCTTCGACTATGGCTACACCTTC.

The J gene is TRBJ2-1, the V gene TRBV20-1, with 7 bases fitting TRBD1. This CDR3 is built from 14 residues. With V trimmed by 3 bases and J by 7 bases, 9 bases remained unmatched. Germline V gene data show CDR1 as DFQATT and CDR2 as SNEGSKA (reference sequence). CDR3 region: CSASPGQSQNEQFF. The CDR3 DNA reads as TGCAGTGCTAGTCCGGGACAGAGCCAGAATGAGCAGTTCTTC.

This clone occurred once. V is TRBV9 and J is TRBJ2-2, with 8 bases matching TRBD2. The germline V gene encodes CDR1 SGDLS and CDR2 YYNGEE. CDR3 size: 15 residues. The junction had 8 bases not matched to a gene; V was cut back by 3 bases and J by 7 bases. The DNA of the CDR3 is TGTGCCAGCAGCGAGGGAGGACTAGCTCTCGGGGAGCTGTTTTTT. Encoded protein: CASSEGGLALGELFF. The entire variable domain, with the rest obtained from reference TRBV9 and TRBJ2-2, is as follows: DSGVTQTPKHLITATGQRVTLRCSPRSGDLSVYWYQQSLDQGLQFLIQYYNGEERAKGNILERFSAQQFPDLHSELNLSSLELGDSALYFCASSEGGLALGELFFGEGSRLTVL.

This sequence joins TRBV7-9 and TRBJ1-1; D is perhaps TRBD1 (5 bases). The CDR3 has 14 residues. V lost 0 bases and J lost 5, with 10 bases in between. The V gene's germline CDR1 is SEHNR and CDR2 FQNEAQ (reference sequence). The chain's CDR3 is CASSLAGGETEAFF. CDR3 coding DNA: TGTGCCAGCAGCTTAGCTGGGGGGGAGACTGAAGCTTTCTTT.

The V and J genes are TRBV29-1 and TRBJ2-5, with D possibly being TRBD2 (5 bases). V was clipped by 4 bases and J by 5 bases, with 8 bases between them. The germline V gene encodes CDR1 SQVTM and CDR2 ANQGSEA. This CDR3 region has 11 residues. CDR3: CSVARAETQYF. The CDR3 coding sequence is TGCAGCGTTGCGAGGGCGGAGACCCAGTACTTC.

This chain uses TRBV5-6 with TRBJ1-1, with unresolved D. V gave up 1 base and J gave up 2 bases, with 12 bases separating them. The CDR3 is 15 amino acids. Germline assignment: CDR1 SGHDT and CDR2 YYEEEE. CDR3 in amino acids: CASSLLRDINTEAFF. For the CDR3, the DNA is TGTGCCAGCAGCTTGCTCCGGGATATCAACACTGAAGCTTTCTTT.

This rearrangement joins TRBV18 to TRBJ1-1; D call uncertain. This CDR3 spans 14 amino acids. Germline V CDR1 and CDR2: KGHSH, LQKENI. V was pared by 0 bases and J by 1 base, with 6 bases between. The DNA of the CDR3 is TGTGCCAGCTCACCACCACCCGGGAACACTGAAGCTTTCTTT. Its translation is CASSPPPGNTEAFF.